One sample yielded the 27 T cell receptor beta chains listed below, sequenced in a study of T cells in Graves' hyperthyroidism and ophthalmopathy. The source material, RNA transcripts, was used to amplify TCR beta CDR3 regions. An initial round of RT-PCR targeting the TCR CDR3 relied on the HTBI primer set. TCRdb re-analysed the multiplex PCR reads in MiXCR, keeping a single row per CDR3 protein. The sample records 450,000 to 650,000 distinct CDR3 sequences, 13% to 15% being singletons. The sample taken for sequencing was blood. The receptor source for this set is a young woman with Graves' ophthalmopathy.

The sample holds many counts of this clonotype. The junction departs from germline at one end; a sequencing error may be responsible. J is TRBJ2-3 and V is TRBV3-1; D is tentatively TRBD1 or TRBD2 (5 bases each). The germline V gene has CDR1 LGHDT and CDR2 YNNKEL (reference sequence). The CDR3 contains 14 residues. In DNA, the CDR3 is TGTGCCAGCAGCCAAGAACCGCGAGGGGATATGCAGTATTTT. Its translation is CASSQEPRGDMQYF.

This clonotype was counted many times. The chain links TRBV3-1 to TRBJ1-1, with a possible D match to TRBD1 (6 bases). This CDR3 spans 14 amino acids. V dropped 5 bases and J dropped 1 base, with 11 bases sitting between them. CDR1 and CDR2 from the germline V gene are LGHDT and YNNKEL (reference sequence). The CDR3 DNA follows: TGTGCCAGCAGCTGGCACAGGGAGAACACTGAAGCTTTCTTT. It specifies CASSWHRENTEAFF.

This clonotype occurred many times. The rearrangement links TRBV29-1 to TRBJ1-2; the D gene is possibly TRBD1 (5 bases). The ends were cut back, 4 bases at V and 5 bases at J, with 11 bases in the middle. Germline V gene data show CDR1 as SQVTM and CDR2 as ANQGSEA. This CDR3 is 12 amino acids long. CDR3 sequence reads: CSVAGTGYGYTF. The DNA for the CDR3 is TGCAGCGTTGCGGGGACGGGGTATGGCTACACCTTC. The whole variable domain, remainder taken from reference TRBV29-1 and TRBJ1-2, is SAVISQKPSRDICQRGTSLTIQCQVDSQVTMMFWYRQQPGQSLTLIATANQGSEATYESGFVIDKFPISRPNLTFSTLTVSNMSPEDSSIYLCSVAGTGYGYTFGSGTRLTVV.

The chain has TRBV5-5 and TRBJ2-3; no reliable D call. This CDR3 region has 15 residues. V gave up 0 bases and J gave up 7 bases, with 15 bases separating them. From germline, CDR1 is SGHKS and CDR2 YYEKEE (reference sequence). The CDR3 bases are TGTGCCAGCAGCTTGGCCGGCGCCGGATCAAATACGCAGTATTTT. This sequence encodes CASSLAGAGSNTQYF.

With respect to this clonotype: Its ends do not fully match the called genes, so a read error is possible. The V gene is TRBV7-7, the J gene TRBJ2-5; 8 bases map to TRBD2. The CDR3 sequence is 15 residues long. Germline V CDR1 and CDR2: SSHAT, FNYEAQ (reference sequence). CDR3 DNA sequence: TGTGCTAGCAGCTTAAGGGACCCCCGGGAGGGGACCCAGTACTTC. It specifies CASSLRDPREGTQYF.

J is TRBJ2-2 and V is TRBV5-8, with D possibly being TRBD2 (6 bases). V lost 2 bases and J lost 4, with 12 bases in between. This CDR3 has 15 residues. CDR1 is SGHTS, CDR2 YDEGEE, per germline. This CDR3 reads CASSFRERGTGELFF. The CDR3, as DNA: TGTGCCAGCAGCTTTCGGGAGAGGGGCACCGGGGAGCTGTTTTTT.

There are many counts of this clonotype. This chain connects TRBV4-1 to TRBJ2-1; possible D gene TRBD2, 6 bases. CDR1 and CDR2 from the germline V gene are MGHRA and YSYEKL. This CDR3 is 15 amino acids long. Trimming left V 4 bases short and J 5 bases short, with 15 bases between. The CDR3 nucleotides are TGCGCCAGCAGCCCCTTAGCGGCCCGAGACAATGAGCAGTTCTTC. Protein: CASSPLAARDNEQFF.

This clonotype was recorded a few times. Here the CDR3 DNA reads TGTGCCAGCAGCTTAGGCCCTGCCGGGACAGGATACACCTTC. Its translation is CASSLGPAGTGYTF. The chain couples TRBV11-3 to TRBJ1-2; 8 nucleotides agree with TRBD1. In germline, CDR1 is SGHNT, CDR2 YENEEA. The trim removed 1 base at V and 11 bases at J, leaving 9 bases unmatched. The CDR3 has 14 amino acids.

This clonotype was found many times. CDR3 DNA sequence: TGTGCCAGCAGTTTGGGTATTGGCAATCAGCCCCAGCATTTT. It codes for CASSLGIGNQPQHF. V gene TRBV28 combines with J gene TRBJ1-5; no definite D call. This CDR3 spans 14 amino acids. Per the germline V gene, CDR1 is MDHEN and CDR2 is SYDVKM. Trimming took 3 bases from V and 2 from J, leaving 8 bases between them.

This clonotype occurred many times. The V gene is TRBV29-1, the J gene TRBJ2-7; D is possibly TRBD1 or TRBD2 (6 bases each). The CDR3 has 15 amino acids. Between the trimmed V and J ends, which lost 4 bases and 2 bases, there was a span of 18 bases. Per the germline V gene, CDR1 is SQVTM and CDR2 is ANQGSEA. The CDR3 reads CSVGGLGGLAYEQYF. CDR3 coding DNA: TGCAGCGTTGGGGGGCTTGGGGGGCTAGCCTACGAGCAGTACTTC.

This clonotype was observed at least ten times. The chain employs TRBV19 and TRBJ1-1; possibly TRBD1 for D (5 bases). The V gene lost 2 bases and the J gene lost 1 base, with 11 bases spanning the gap. CDR1 LNHDA and CDR2 SQIVND come from the germline V gene (reference sequence). This CDR3 contains 15 residues. CDR3 coding DNA: TGTGCCAGTAGTATAAGTCAGGGTTCGAACACTGAAGCTTTCTTT. It is translated as CASSISQGSNTEAFF.

This clonotype was seen more than once but under ten times. V is TRBV29-1 and J is TRBJ1-2; D is uncertain. CDR3 size: 12 residues. Germline assignment: CDR1 SQVTM and CDR2 ANQGSEA. V shed 0 bases and J shed 6 bases, with 8 bases lying between them. CDR3 amino acids: CSVEEDNHGYTF. The CDR3 nucleotides read TGCAGCGTTGAAGAAGACAACCATGGCTACACCTTC. Filled out from reference TRBV29-1 and TRBJ1-2, the complete variable domain reads SAVISQKPSRDICQRGTSLTIQCQVDSQVTMMFWYRQQPGQSLTLIATANQGSEATYESGFVIDKFPISRPNLTFSTLTVSNMSPEDSSIYLCSVEEDNHGYTFGSGTRLTVV.

This clonotype has ten or more counts. This chain connects TRBV20-1 to TRBJ2-7; maybe TRBD2 (5 bases). V gave up 1 base and J gave up 3 bases, with 10 bases separating them. This CDR3 is 13 amino acids long. In germline, CDR1 is DFQATT, CDR2 SNEGSKA (reference sequence). This chain's CDR3 is CSARVGGLYEQYF. CDR3 in DNA: TGCAGTGCTAGAGTTGGCGGGCTCTACGAGCAGTACTTC.

In this sample, this clonotype turned up many times. The V and J genes are TRBV28 and TRBJ2-3; TRBD2 matches 10 bases. This CDR3 is 17 amino acids long. Germline V gene sequence: CDR1 MDHEN, CDR2 SYDVKM. V gave up 2 bases and J gave up 4 bases; unmatched junction bases: 9. The CDR3 DNA reads as TGTGCCAGCAGTTTAGGGTCGAGCGGGAGGGAGGCAGATACGCAGTATTTT. As protein: CASSLGSSGREADTQYF.

This clonotype was detected only a few times. J is TRBJ2-1 and V is TRBV7-6; D is possibly TRBD2 (5 bases). Per the germline V gene, CDR1 is SGHVS and CDR2 is FNYEAQ. The CDR3 extends over 15 amino acids. V dropped 2 bases and J dropped 9 bases, with 17 bases sitting between them. The CDR3, as DNA: TGTGCCAGCAGCTTAATGAGCGGCGTACCCATTGAGCAGTTCTTC. Protein sequence: CASSLMSGVPIEQFF.

The chain recombines TRBV13 with TRBJ2-1, with D unclear. CDR3 size: 14 residues. With 0 bases removed from V and 5 bases from J, the gap between germline ends came to 8 bases. In germline, CDR1 is PRHDT, CDR2 FYEKMQ (reference sequence). The CDR3 region has the DNA TGTGCCAGCAGCTTAGGCTTGAATCACAATGAGCAGTTCTTC. It translates to CASSLGLNHNEQFF. Full variable domain (missing parts from reference TRBV13 and TRBJ2-1): AAGVIQSPRHLIKEKRETATLKCYPIPRHDTVYWYQQGPGQDPQFLISFYEKMQSDKGSIPDRFSAQQFSDYHSELNMSSLELGDSALYFCASSLGLNHNEQFFGPGTRLTVL.

The chain carries TRBV2 and TRBJ2-2; D is uncertain. Trimming took off 4 bases at V and 5 bases at J, with 11 bases between the two ends. The CDR3 totals 14 residues. Germline loops: CDR1 SNHLY, CDR2 FYNNEI. CDR3 sequence: CASSGGFGTGELFF. The CDR3 DNA follows: TGTGCCAGCAGTGGCGGCTTCGGAACCGGGGAGCTGTTTTTT.

This clonotype was detected many times. The chain links TRBV11-2 to TRBJ2-7, with TRBD2 matching 8 bases. Germline V lookup: CDR1 SGHAT, CDR2 FQNNGV. The V and J ends lost 3 bases and 2 bases, in that order; junction bases with no gene match: 12. The CDR3 contains 17 residues. The CDR3 DNA is TGTGCCAGCAGCTTTATAGCGGGGAACCACCTTACCTACGAGCAGTACTTC. Its translation: CASSFIAGNHLTYEQYF.

This clonotype was counted ten times or more. The J gene is TRBJ1-2, the V gene TRBV28, with 7 bases that match TRBD1. V trimming: 7 bases; J trimming: 7 bases; junction bases outside the gene matches: 12. The CDR3 spans 14 residues. CDR1 is MDHEN, CDR2 SYDVKM, per germline. The CDR3 nucleotides read TGTGCCAGCAACCCGTTGACAGGGTTTGTTGGCTACACCTTC. Amino acids: CASNPLTGFVGYTF.

This clonotype was recorded at least ten times. The rearrangement uses TRBV7-2 and TRBJ2-4; D call uncertain. CDR1 SGHTA and CDR2 FQGNSA come from the germline V gene. The germline V and J ends were trimmed by 5 bases and 8 bases, with 13 bases remaining between them. The CDR3 consists of 13 residues. CDR3 in amino acids: CASSPPHPDIQYF. In DNA, the CDR3 is TGTGCCAGCAGCCCCCCCCACCCGGACATTCAGTACTTC.

This chain uses TRBV5-6 with TRBJ2-7, with D tentatively TRBD2 (6 bases). V shed 8 bases and J shed 2 bases, with 14 bases lying between them. CDR3 size: 13 residues. The germline CDR1 and CDR2 sequences are SGHDT and YYEEEE. The CDR3 region is CASLRDSTYEQYF. For the CDR3, the DNA is TGTGCCAGTCTCCGGGACTCAACCTACGAGCAGTACTTC. Full variable domain (outside the CDR3, taken from reference TRBV5-6 and TRBJ2-7): DAGVTQSPTHLIKTRGQQVTLRCSPKSGHDTVSWYQQALGQGPQFIFQYYEEEERQRGNFPDRFSGHQFPNYSSELNVNALLLGDSALYLCASLRDSTYEQYFGPGTRLTVT.

This clonotype was counted ten times or more. The chain employs TRBV6-2 or TRBV6-3 and TRBJ1-6; 7 nucleotides match TRBD1. The CDR3 is made up of 15 amino acids. Trimming at V came to 1 base and at J to 7 bases, leaving 4 bases not matched to a gene. In germline, CDR1 is MNHEY, CDR2 SVGEGT. The CDR3 is CASSYYGTANSPLHF. The CDR3 DNA is TGTGCCAGCAGTTACTACGGGACAGCCAATTCACCCCTCCACTTT.

This clonotype was observed at least ten times. The rearrangement uses TRBV7-2 and TRBJ2-1; TRBD1 might be the D (5 bases). Germline values: CDR1 SGHTA, CDR2 FQGNSA. This CDR3 spans 13 amino acids. Deletions cut 5 bases from V and 7 bases from J, with 12 bases between. The CDR3 reads CASSPRVWNEQFF. For the CDR3, the DNA is TGTGCCAGCAGCCCCAGGGTTTGGAATGAGCAGTTCTTC.

This clonotype was detected many times. Here the CDR3 reads CASSEFRDGLRYTF. Written as DNA, the CDR3 is TGTGCCAGCAGTGAGTTTAGGGACGGCCTCCGCTACACCTTC. The V gene is TRBV2, the J gene TRBJ1-2; a possible D gene is TRBD1 (5 bases). Germline CDR1 reads SNHLY; CDR2 reads FYNNEI. CDR3 length: 14 residues. V lost 3 bases and J lost 9, with 17 bases in between.

In its sample, this clonotype was seen a few times. This chain connects TRBV7-9 to TRBJ1-2; D is possibly TRBD1 (6 bases). The CDR3 contains 14 residues. The V and J ends lost 2 bases and 4 bases respectively, with 11 bases between them. Germline CDR1 and CDR2: SEHNR and FQNEAQ (reference sequence). As DNA, the CDR3 is TGTGCCAGCAGCTTAACAGGGATGGCCTATGGCTACACCTTC. This gives the protein CASSLTGMAYGYTF. The full variable domain, completed using reference TRBV7-9 and TRBJ1-2, is DTGVSQNPRHKITKRGQNVTFRCDPISEHNRLYWYRQTLGQGPEFLTYFQNEAQLEKSRLLSDRFSAERPKGSFSTLEIQRTEQGDSAMYLCASSLTGMAYGYTFGSGTRLTVV.

There are many counts of this clonotype. The V and J genes are TRBV28 and TRBJ2-1; D gene uncertain. This CDR3 is built from 17 residues. V was cut by 2 bases and J by 4 bases, with 18 bases left in between. Germline V gene data show CDR1 as MDHEN and CDR2 as SYDVKM. CDR3 residues: CASSLSLPVRRYNEQFF. Here the CDR3 DNA reads TGTGCCAGCAGTTTAAGCTTACCGGTCCGAAGGTACAATGAGCAGTTCTTC.

At least ten counts were recorded for this clonotype. The chain is built from TRBV6-1 and TRBJ2-7; 8 nucleotides align to TRBD1. V was pared by 11 bases and J by 2 bases, with 11 bases of the junction left unmatched. Germline V gives CDR1 MNHNS, CDR2 SASEGT. The CDR3 contains 14 residues. CDR3 DNA sequence: TGTGCCGCCCGGGGGCCGACAGGGGCCTACGAGCAGTACTTC. Translating it yields CAARGPTGAYEQYF.